The next 23 T cell receptor beta chains were all read from a single sample in a study of T cells after posttransplantation cyclophosphamide. Sampled 1 year posttransplant, controls received myeloablative marrow transplants, methotrexate and a calcineurin inhibitor. Sequencing used immunoSEQ multiplex PCR; TCRdb keeps in-frame clones, though not all of them. The table includes 21,000 or so clones, just over 85% detected once. The material was PBMCs, obtained about 400 days after allogeneic stem cell transplant with calcineurin inhibitor and methotrexate. The receptors here all came from a female patient between 30 and 40 years old who received an allogeneic stem cell transplant from an unrelated donor, was CMV-positive, and had acute and chronic GVHD. Some T cells may have originated in the graft donor.

The chain couples TRBV4-1 to TRBJ2-3; D perhaps matches TRBD2 (6 bases). The germline gives CDR1 MGHRA, CDR2 YSYEKL. The CDR3 runs 14 residues. The V gene lost 7 bases and the J gene lost 4 bases, with 15 bases spanning the gap. The CDR3 bases are TGCGCCAGCATGTGGGGGACTCCCCCAGATACGCAGTATTTT. It is translated as CASMWGTPPDTQYF.

The table lists this clone with a count of one. The chain carries TRBV19 and TRBJ1-5; TRBD1 agrees at 7 bases. The CDR3 consists of 13 residues. The trim removed 0 bases at V and 16 bases at J, leaving 9 bases unmatched. CDR1 and CDR2 from the germline V gene are LNHDA and SQIVND (reference sequence). CDR3 nucleotides: TGTGCCAGTAGTATAGATCTATCCAGGGGGGTACATTTT. This encodes CASSIDLSRGVHF.

The gene calls are TRBV4-1 and TRBJ2-1, with 9 nucleotides matching TRBD2. The CDR3 is made up of 17 amino acids. V was pared by 2 bases and J by 7 bases, with 12 bases of the junction left unmatched. From germline, CDR1 is MGHRA and CDR2 YSYEKL. The CDR3 is CASSQTWLGGRANEQFF. CDR3 in DNA: TGCGCCAGCAGCCAAACTTGGTTGGGCGGGAGGGCTAATGAGCAGTTCTTC.

The CDR3: CASSPSSGSDEQFF. CDR3 nucleotides: TGTGCCAGTAGTCCCTCTAGCGGGAGCGATGAGCAGTTCTTC. The rearrangement links TRBV19 to TRBJ2-1; 10 bases are shared with TRBD2. V was clipped by 5 bases and J by 8 bases; unmatched bases: 6. The CDR3 length is 14 residues. The V gene's germline CDR1 is LNHDA and CDR2 SQIVND (reference sequence).

The chain carries TRBV2 and TRBJ2-2; D not resolved. The CDR3 runs 13 residues. Trimming left V 2 bases short and J 3 bases short, with 4 bases between. CDR1 is SNHLY and CDR2 is FYNNEI in the germline V gene. The CDR3 DNA follows: TGTGCCAGCAGTGAACAGGACACCGGGGAGCTGTTTTTT. Protein product: CASSEQDTGELFF.

J is TRBJ2-1 and V is TRBV11-2, with a possible D match to TRBD2 (5 bases). Trimming took 5 bases from V and 2 from J, leaving 16 bases between them. Germline V gene lookup returns CDR1 SGHAT and CDR2 FQNNGV. The CDR3 has 16 amino acids. The CDR3 coding sequence is TGTGCCAGCAGCGTGGACTCGCGGGTGGCCTACAATGAGCAGTTCTTC. Residues: CASSVDSRVAYNEQFF.

V usage is TRBV5-1 and J usage is TRBJ2-1; D gene unclear. The V end was cut by 4 bases, the J end by 0 bases, with 11 bases between. The CDR3 is 15 amino acids. CDR1 and CDR2 (germline): SGHRS, YFSETQ. The CDR3 reads CASSHGPSSYNEQFF. CDR3 sequence (DNA): TGCGCCAGCAGCCACGGTCCTAGCTCCTACAATGAGCAGTTCTTC.

This clone was detected only once. This sequence joins TRBV6-1 and TRBJ2-7; 7 bases match TRBD2. The CDR3 has 14 amino acids. CDR1 is MNHNS, CDR2 SASEGT, per germline. The V segment lost 5 bases and the J segment 7 bases; nucleotides outside the gene matches: 11. CDR3 loop: CASSPGGNSGEQYF. As DNA, the CDR3 is TGTGCCAGCAGTCCGGGGGGTAATTCGGGAGAGCAGTACTTC.

Comment on this clone: The sample holds other DNA sequences that translate to the same CDR3. V and J are TRBV5-1 and TRBJ2-7, with no clear D. Germline lookup yields CDR1 SGHRS and CDR2 YFSETQ. V was shortened by 0 bases and J by 3 bases, with 4 bases between the two germline ends. The CDR3 has 12 amino acids. The CDR3 reads CASSLGGYEQYF. As DNA, the CDR3 is TGCGCCAGCAGCTTGGGAGGCTACGAGCAGTACTTC.

This clone occurred once. The gene calls are TRBV9 and TRBJ2-7; 7 bases map to TRBD1. With V trimmed by 2 bases and J by 2 bases, 4 bases remained unmatched. This CDR3 is built from 14 residues. The germline CDR1 and CDR2 sequences are SGDLS and YYNGEE. CDR3 amino acids: CASSVGDSTYEQYF. DNA for the CDR3: TGTGCCAGCAGCGTGGGGGACAGTACCTACGAGCAGTACTTC.

Of note for this clone: The sample carries other DNA sequences with the same CDR3. The V and J genes are TRBV9 and TRBJ1-1; 7 nucleotides match TRBD1. V lost 0 bases to trimming and J lost 1 base; unmatched junction nucleotides: 0. The CDR3 has 14 amino acids. Germline V gives CDR1 SGDLS, CDR2 YYNGEE. The CDR3 protein is CASSVGQGNTEAFF. The CDR3 DNA follows: TGTGCCAGCAGCGTAGGACAGGGGAACACTGAAGCTTTCTTT. The full variable domain, with the rest looked up from reference TRBV9 and TRBJ1-1, is DSGVTQTPKHLITATGQRVTLRCSPRSGDLSVYWYQQSLDQGLQFLIQYYNGEERAKGNILERFSAQQFPDLHSELNLSSLELGDSALYFCASSVGQGNTEAFFGQGTRLTVV.

V is TRBV27 and J is TRBJ2-7, with 7 positions matching TRBD1. Per germline, CDR1 MNHEY and CDR2 SMNVEV (reference sequence). This CDR3 contains 12 residues. Trimming removed 4 bases from V and 3 bases from J; junction bases left unmatched: 0. CDR3: CASSYRGYEQYF. DNA for the CDR3: TGTGCCAGCAGTTACAGGGGCTACGAGCAGTACTTC.

The chain uses TRBV9 and TRBJ2-2; the D gene is possibly TRBD2 (6 bases). Germline V CDR1 and CDR2: SGDLS, YYNGEE. The CDR3 covers 14 residues. Trimming stripped 0 bases from V and 6 bases from J, with 9 bases between. CDR3 nucleotide sequence: TGTGCCAGCAGCGTAGCACTAGCTTCCGGGGAGCTGTTTTTT. It encodes CASSVALASGELFF. Combining the CDR3 with reference TRBV9 and TRBJ2-2 gives the whole variable domain DSGVTQTPKHLITATGQRVTLRCSPRSGDLSVYWYQQSLDQGLQFLIQYYNGEERAKGNILERFSAQQFPDLHSELNLSSLELGDSALYFCASSVALASGELFFGEGSRLTVL.

The V call is TRBV5-1, the J call TRBJ2-1, with TRBD2 matching 10 bases. Germline V gene lookup returns CDR1 SGHRS and CDR2 YFSETQ. V gave up 4 bases and J gave up 2 bases; unmatched junction bases: 9. This CDR3 is built from 17 residues. CDR3 sequence (DNA): TGCGCCAGCAGCCCCCTTCTAGCGGGGGTTGCCTACAATGAGCAGTTCTTC. Protein sequence: CASSPLLAGVAYNEQFF. Full variable domain (remainder filled in from reference TRBV5-1 and TRBJ2-1): KAGVTQTPRYLIKTRGQQVTLSCSPISGHRSVSWYQQTPGQGLQFLFEYFSETQRNKGNFPGRFSGRQFSNSRSEMNVSTLELGDSALYLCASSPLLAGVAYNEQFFGPGTRLTVL.

The chain couples TRBV19 to TRBJ1-2; D gene unclear. The V gene lost 3 bases and the J gene lost 8 bases, with 16 bases spanning the gap. Germline V gene sequence: CDR1 LNHDA, CDR2 SQIVND (reference sequence). The CDR3 spans 14 residues. This chain's CDR3 is CASSILHSSGGYTF. The CDR3 DNA sequence: TGTGCCAGTAGTATTTTGCACAGTTCGGGGGGCTACACCTTC.

The chain carries TRBV5-4 and TRBJ2-7; weak D call: TRBD1 (6 bases). V was trimmed by 2 bases and J by 10 bases, leaving 13 bases between them. Germline V gives CDR1 SGHNT, CDR2 YYREEE (reference sequence). This CDR3 comprises 12 residues. The CDR3 here is CASSFTGSYQYF. CDR3 nucleotides: TGTGCCAGCAGCTTTACAGGGTCTTATCAGTACTTC.

V is TRBV7-3 and J is TRBJ1-1, with D maybe TRBD1 (5 bases). Germline V gives CDR1 SGHTA, CDR2 FQGTGA. The V end lost 0 bases, the J end lost 3 bases, and 11 bases lay between the germline ends. This CDR3 spans 15 amino acids. CDR3 DNA sequence: TGTGCCAGCAGCTTAACTAGTTGGGGGGACACTGAAGCTTTCTTT. It specifies CASSLTSWGDTEAFF. Looking up the rest from reference TRBV7-3 and TRBJ1-1 gives the full variable domain: GAGVSQTPSNKVTEKGKYVELRCDPISGHTALYWYRQSLGQGPEFLIYFQGTGAADDSGLPNDRFFAVRPEGSVSTLKIQRTERGDSAVYLCASSLTSWGDTEAFFGQGTRLTVV.

By share of the sample, this clone is medium-sized (0.01 to 0.1%). V gene TRBV7-2 combines with J gene TRBJ2-2; weak D call: TRBD1 (6 bases). Germline V CDR1 and CDR2: SGHTA, FQGNSA. V lost 5 bases to trimming and J lost 4 bases, with 8 bases between them. The CDR3 is made up of 13 amino acids. The CDR3 sequence: CASSQGGTGELFF. The CDR3 DNA follows: TGTGCCAGCAGCCAAGGGGGCACCGGGGAGCTGTTTTTT.

The rearrangement uses TRBV6-5 and TRBJ2-7; TRBD1 matches 8 bases. Trimming took 5 bases from V and 4 from J; bases not matched to a gene: 7. This CDR3 has 14 amino acids. Germline CDR1 is MNHEY and CDR2 is SVGAGI. CDR3 nucleotides: TGTGCCAGCAGTGCCGGGACAGGAATGTACGAGCAGTACTTC. Translated, it gives CASSAGTGMYEQYF.

This rearrangement joins TRBV2 to TRBJ2-7; 7 positions match TRBD1. This CDR3 has 14 residues. Germline V CDR1 and CDR2: SNHLY, FYNNEI. The junction had 9 bases not matched to a gene; V was cut back by 7 bases and J by 3 bases. CDR3 DNA: TGTGCCAGCAAAAGGGGGACAGTCCTCTACGAGCAGTACTTC. It specifies CASKRGTVLYEQYF.

The CDR3 protein is CASSLLAGAGEQFF. The DNA of the CDR3 is TGTGCCAGCAGCCTCTTAGCGGGGGCAGGTGAGCAGTTCTTC. This chain connects TRBV5-4 to TRBJ2-1; TRBD2 matches 9 bases. CDR3 length: 14 residues. The ends lost 4 bases at V and 9 bases at J; junction bases unmatched: 8. Germline CDR1 is SGHNT and CDR2 is YYREEE (reference sequence).

J is TRBJ2-2 and V is TRBV28, with unresolved D. Trimming cost V 7 bases and J 3 bases, with 6 bases left between them. The CDR3 consists of 12 residues. Germline-derived CDR1 and CDR2 are MDHEN and SYDVKM. The CDR3 nucleotides read TGTGCCAGCACGTCCTACACCGGGGAGCTGTTTTTT. It translates to CASTSYTGELFF.

This sequence joins TRBV15 and TRBJ2-5; TRBD1 agrees at 7 bases. The last part of the DNA fits TRBJ2-7 better; the J call may be wrong. CDR3 size: 15 residues. Germline V gene lookup returns CDR1 LNHNV and CDR2 YYDKDF (reference sequence). The CDR3 sequence is CATSVRDSGLTEQYF. The CDR3 DNA is TGTGCCACCAGCGTAAGGGACAGCGGTCTTACCGAGCAGTACTTC.